This T cell receptor (beta chain) was identified during a study of blood T cell repertoires in COVID-19. Study information: Samples representing acute and convalescent COVID-19 were sourced from the United States, Italy and Spain.

This clone was counted between two and nine times. CDR3 length equals 13 residues. CDR1 and CDR2 from the germline V gene are PRHDT and FYEKMQ (reference sequence). V was pared by 6 bases and J by 2 bases, with 10 bases between. Produced via immunoSEQ multiplex PCR; TCRdb's table is partial and in-frame only. Of roughly 160,000 clones in the sample, 85% were seen once. In Seattle, patients joined the study during active infection and were tracked longitudinally. This clonotype was sampled from a woman aged 80 or older with COVID-19, enrolled during active disease. Sequencing input: peripheral blood. The chain combines TRBV13 with TRBJ1-2, with D maybe TRBD1 (5 bases). CDR3 loop: CASSSGRNYGYTF. The CDR3 DNA reads as TGTGCCAGCAGTTCAGGGAGGAACTATGGCTACACCTTC.